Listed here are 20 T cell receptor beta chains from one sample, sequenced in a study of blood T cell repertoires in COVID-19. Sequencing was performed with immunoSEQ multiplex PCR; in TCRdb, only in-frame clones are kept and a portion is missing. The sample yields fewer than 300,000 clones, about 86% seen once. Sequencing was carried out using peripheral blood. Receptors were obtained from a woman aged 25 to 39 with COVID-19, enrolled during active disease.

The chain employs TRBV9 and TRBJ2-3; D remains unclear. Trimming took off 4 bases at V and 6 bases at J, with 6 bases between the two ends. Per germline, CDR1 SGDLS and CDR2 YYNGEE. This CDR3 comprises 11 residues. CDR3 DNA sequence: TGTGCCAGCAGCACAGTTGATACGCAGTATTTT. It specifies CASSTVDTQYF.

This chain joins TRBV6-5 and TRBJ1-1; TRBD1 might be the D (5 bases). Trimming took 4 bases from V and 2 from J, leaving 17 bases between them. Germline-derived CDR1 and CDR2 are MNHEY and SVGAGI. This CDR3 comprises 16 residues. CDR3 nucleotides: TGTGCCAGCAGTTCCTCCCTTAGGGGTGGAAACACTGAAGCTTTCTTT. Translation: CASSSSLRGGNTEAFF.

The CDR3 sequence: CASSLRTSGGARETQYF. CDR3 bases: TGTGCCAGCAGTTTACGGACTAGCGGGGGGGCCAGGGAGACCCAGTACTTC. The chain uses TRBV27 and TRBJ2-5, with 15 bases fitting TRBD2. CDR3 length: 17 amino acids. The V gene's germline CDR1 is MNHEY and CDR2 SMNVEV (reference sequence). The V and J ends lost 2 bases and 5 bases, in that order; junction bases with no gene match: 6.

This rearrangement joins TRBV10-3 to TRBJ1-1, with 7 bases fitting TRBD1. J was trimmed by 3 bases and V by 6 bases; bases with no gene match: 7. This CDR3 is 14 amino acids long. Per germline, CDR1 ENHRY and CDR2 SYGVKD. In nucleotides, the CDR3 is TGTGCCATCAGGGAAGGACAGGCGGACACTGAAGCTTTCTTT. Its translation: CAIREGQADTEAFF.

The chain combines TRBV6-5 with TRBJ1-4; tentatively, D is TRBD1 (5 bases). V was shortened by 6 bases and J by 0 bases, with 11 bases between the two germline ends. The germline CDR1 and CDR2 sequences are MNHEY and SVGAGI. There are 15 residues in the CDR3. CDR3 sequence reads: CASRGGASTNEKLFF. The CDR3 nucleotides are TGTGCCAGCAGGGGGGGAGCTTCAACTAATGAAAAACTGTTTTTT.

Here the CDR3 reads CASSLSSGKEQYF. For the CDR3, the DNA is TGTGCCAGCAGCTTATCTAGCGGGAAAGAGCAGTACTTC. The rearrangement uses TRBV11-3 and TRBJ2-7, with 9 bases matching TRBD2. V dropped 2 bases and J dropped 7; count of bases not matched to a gene: 3. CDR1 and CDR2 from the germline V gene are SGHNT and YENEEA. This CDR3 is built from 13 residues.

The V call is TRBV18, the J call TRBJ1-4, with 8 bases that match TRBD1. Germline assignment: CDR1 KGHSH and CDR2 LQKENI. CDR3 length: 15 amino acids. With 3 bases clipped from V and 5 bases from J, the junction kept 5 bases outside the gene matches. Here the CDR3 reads CASSPGTGPNEKLFF. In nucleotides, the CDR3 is TGTGCCAGCTCACCGGGGACAGGTCCAAATGAAAAACTGTTTTTT.

The CDR3, as DNA: TGTGCCAGCAGCTCTTTGACAGGAGTGAACACTGAAGCTTTCTTT. Protein product: CASSSLTGVNTEAFF. V and J are TRBV5-4 and TRBJ1-1, with TRBD1 as a possible D gene (6 bases). The CDR3 contains 15 residues. Trimming shortened V by 3 bases and J by 0 bases, and 12 bases separated the two germline ends. Germline values: CDR1 SGHNT, CDR2 YYREEE (reference sequence).

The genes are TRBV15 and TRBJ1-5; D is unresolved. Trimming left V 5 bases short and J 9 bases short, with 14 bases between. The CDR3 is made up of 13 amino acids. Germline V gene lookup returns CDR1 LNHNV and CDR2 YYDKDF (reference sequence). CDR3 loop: CATSGVNGPPQHF. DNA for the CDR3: TGTGCCACCAGCGGCGTAAATGGGCCGCCCCAGCATTTT.

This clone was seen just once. The CDR3 DNA sequence: TGTGCCAGCAGCCACTCGCCAGGGGGGACAGGGTGGTTGACCAAAAACTATGGCTACACCTTC. It translates to CASSHSPGGTGWLTKNYGYTF. The chain couples TRBV14 to TRBJ1-2; the match to TRBD1 covers 9 bases. Germline V CDR1 and CDR2: SGHDN, FVKESK. The CDR3 is 21 amino acids. V gave up 3 bases and J gave up 2 bases; unmatched junction bases: 22.

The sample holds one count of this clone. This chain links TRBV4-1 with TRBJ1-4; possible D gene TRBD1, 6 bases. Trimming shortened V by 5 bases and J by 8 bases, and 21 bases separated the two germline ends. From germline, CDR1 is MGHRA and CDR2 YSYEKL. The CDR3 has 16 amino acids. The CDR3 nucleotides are TGCGCCAGCAGCTTCATTTTAGGGACATGGGAAGAAAAACTGTTTTTT. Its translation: CASSFILGTWEEKLFF.

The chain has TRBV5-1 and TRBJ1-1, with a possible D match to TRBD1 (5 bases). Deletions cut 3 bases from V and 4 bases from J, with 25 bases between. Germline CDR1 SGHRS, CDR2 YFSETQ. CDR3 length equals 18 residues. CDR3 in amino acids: CASSSSPQGRNDGTEAFF. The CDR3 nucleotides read TGCGCCAGCAGCTCGTCACCCCAGGGCAGGAATGATGGCACTGAAGCTTTCTTT.

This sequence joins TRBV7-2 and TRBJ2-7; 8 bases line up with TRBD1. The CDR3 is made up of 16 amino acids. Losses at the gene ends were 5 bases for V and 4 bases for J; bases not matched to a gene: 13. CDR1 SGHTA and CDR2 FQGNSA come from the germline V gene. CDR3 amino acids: CASSPPPGTGYYEQYF. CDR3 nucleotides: TGTGCCAGCAGCCCACCCCCCGGGACAGGCTATTACGAGCAGTACTTC.

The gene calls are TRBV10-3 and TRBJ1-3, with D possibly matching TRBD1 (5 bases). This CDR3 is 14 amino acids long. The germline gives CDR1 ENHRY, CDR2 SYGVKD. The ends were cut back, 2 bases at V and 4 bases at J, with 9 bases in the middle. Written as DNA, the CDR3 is TGTGCCATCAGTGAGGGGGGGTCCGGAAACACCATATATTTT. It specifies CAISEGGSGNTIYF.

Here the CDR3 DNA reads TGTGCCAGCAGCAACGAGCGGGGGGGCGGCGAGCAGTACTTC. It is translated as CASSNERGGGEQYF. This chain connects TRBV7-8 to TRBJ2-7, with 10 bases fitting TRBD2. CDR1 is SGHVS, CDR2 FQNEAQ, per germline. This CDR3 comprises 14 residues. V was clipped by 5 bases and J by 6 bases; unmatched bases: 7. Full variable domain (rest looked up from reference TRBV7-8 and TRBJ2-7): GAGVSQSPRYKVAKRGQDVALRCDPISGHVSLFWYQQALGQGPEFLTYFQNEAQLDKSGLPSDRFFAERPEGSVSTLKIQRTQQEDSAVYLCASSNERGGGEQYFGPGTRLTVT.

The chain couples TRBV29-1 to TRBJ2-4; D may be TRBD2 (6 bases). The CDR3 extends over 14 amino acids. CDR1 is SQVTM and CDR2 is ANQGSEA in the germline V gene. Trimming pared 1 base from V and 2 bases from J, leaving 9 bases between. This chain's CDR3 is CSVEVGGSKNIQYF. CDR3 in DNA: TGCAGCGTTGAAGTCGGGGGATCCAAAAACATTCAGTACTTC.

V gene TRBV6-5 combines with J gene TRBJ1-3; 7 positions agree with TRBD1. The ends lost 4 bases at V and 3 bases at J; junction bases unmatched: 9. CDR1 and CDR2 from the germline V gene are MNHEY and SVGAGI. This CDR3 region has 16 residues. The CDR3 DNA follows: TGTGCCAGCAGTTCGACAGGGACGTCGGTTGGAAACACCATATATTTT. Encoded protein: CASSSTGTSVGNTIYF.

The CDR3 loop is CASSVAGTGGLGNTEAFF. CDR3 DNA: TGTGCCAGCAGCGTAGCTGGGACAGGGGGTTTAGGGAACACTGAAGCTTTCTTT. The chain uses TRBV9 and TRBJ1-1, with 11 bases identical to TRBD1. The CDR3 has 18 residues. Germline V gene data show CDR1 as SGDLS and CDR2 as YYNGEE. With 0 bases clipped from V and 1 base from J, the junction kept 8 bases outside the gene matches.

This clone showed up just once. The CDR3 protein is CASSVGTGGHYGYTF. For the CDR3, the DNA is TGCGCCAGCAGCGTCGGGACAGGGGGTCACTATGGCTACACCTTC. The rearrangement links TRBV5-1 to TRBJ1-2; TRBD1 agrees at 11 bases. V lost 4 bases, J lost 3 bases, and 5 bases stayed unmatched. The CDR3 has 15 residues. Looked up from germline, CDR1 is SGHRS and CDR2 is YFSETQ.

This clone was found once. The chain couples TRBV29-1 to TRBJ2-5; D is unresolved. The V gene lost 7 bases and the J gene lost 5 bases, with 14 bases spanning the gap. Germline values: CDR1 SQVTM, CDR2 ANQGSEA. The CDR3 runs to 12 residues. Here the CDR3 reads CSAPTPGETQYF. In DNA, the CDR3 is TGCAGCGCCCCCACTCCCGGGGAGACCCAGTACTTC. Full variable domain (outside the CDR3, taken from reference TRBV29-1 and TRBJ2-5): SAVISQKPSRDICQRGTSLTIQCQVDSQVTMMFWYRQQPGQSLTLIATANQGSEATYESGFVIDKFPISRPNLTFSTLTVSNMSPEDSSIYLCSAPTPGETQYFGPGTRLLVL.